Below are 27 T cell receptor beta chains sequenced from a single sample in a study of cytomegalovirus exposure and HLA in healthy donors. It was with 60 Vbeta and 13 Jbeta primers that the PCR ran. Clones were read by immunoSEQ multiplex PCR, and TCRdb kept only the in-frame ones, dropping some. This sample has 150,000 to 200,000 clones, with around 75% found just once. The sequenced sample was PBMCs. These receptors all come from a man aged 18 to 30 in good health and CMV-seropositive.

This clone was picked up a small number of times. V gene TRBV25-1 combines with J gene TRBJ1-2, with D perhaps matching TRBD1 (6 bases). The CDR3 length is 12 residues. In germline, CDR1 is MGHDK, CDR2 SYGVNS. V shed 3 bases and J shed 10 bases, with 12 bases lying between them. CDR3 in DNA: TGTGCCAGCAGTGATATGCAGGGACACTACACCTTC. Translated: CASSDMQGHYTF.

This clone was detected once. The rearrangement links TRBV5-6 to TRBJ2-7; D is perhaps TRBD2 (5 bases). The germline V gene encodes CDR1 SGHDT and CDR2 YYEEEE. The CDR3 runs 16 residues. V dropped 3 bases and J dropped 4 bases, with 20 bases sitting between them. CDR3 amino acids: CASSSPAGLGAYEQYV. CDR3 nucleotides: TGTGCCAGCAGCTCCCCCGCAGGCTTGGGAGCATACGAGCAGTACGTC.

With regard to this clone: Its ends do not fully match the called genes, so a read error is possible. The rearrangement links TRBV5-4 to TRBJ2-2; 12 positions match TRBD1. In germline, CDR1 is SGHNT, CDR2 YYREEE (reference sequence). The CDR3 is made up of 15 amino acids. In nucleotides, the CDR3 is TGTGCCAGCACCTTGGGACAGGGGGCGTCGGGGGAGCTGTTTTTT. Amino acids: CASTLGQGASGELFF.

V usage is TRBV11-2 and J usage is TRBJ2-7; D ambiguous. CDR1 is SGHAT and CDR2 is FQNNGV in the germline V gene. The CDR3 length is 14 residues. V was clipped by 3 bases and J by 2 bases, with 11 bases between them. CDR3 nucleotides: TGTGCCAGCAGCTTTGTCGTGACACCCTACGAGCAGTACGTC. Its translation: CASSFVVTPYEQYV.

This chain uses TRBV28 with TRBJ1-5; 11 nucleotides match TRBD1. The ends lost 7 bases at V and 9 bases at J; junction bases unmatched: 14. The CDR3 is made up of 16 amino acids. Germline CDR1 and CDR2: MDHEN and SYDVKM. CDR3 nucleotides: TGTGCCAGCACCCGAGGACAGGGGGCCCCCCGTCCGCCCCAGCATTTT. Protein sequence: CASTRGQGAPRPPQHF. Full variable domain (rest looked up from reference TRBV28 and TRBJ1-5): DVKVTQSSRYLVKRTGEKVFLECVQDMDHENMFWYRQDPGLGLRLIYFSYDVKMKEKGDIPEGYSVSREKKERFSLILESASTNQTSMYLCASTRGQGAPRPPQHFGDGTRLSIL.

This rearrangement joins TRBV29-1 to TRBJ2-1; 9 nucleotides agree with TRBD2. The CDR3 runs 14 residues. CDR1 and CDR2 (germline): SQVTM, ANQGSEA. V was clipped by 6 bases and J by 4 bases; unmatched bases: 7. The CDR3 bases are TGCAGCGTCAAGACTAGCGGTTTATACAATGAGCAGTTCTTC. It yields the protein CSVKTSGLYNEQFF.

This rearrangement joins TRBV2 to TRBJ1-5, with a possible D match to TRBD1 (5 bases). The CDR3 sequence is 14 residues long. The germline V and J ends were trimmed by 7 bases and 0 bases, with 10 bases remaining between them. Germline lookup yields CDR1 SNHLY and CDR2 FYNNEI. The CDR3 loop reads CASNWDSSNQPQHF. In DNA, the CDR3 is TGTGCCAGCAATTGGGACTCTAGCAATCAGCCCCAGCATTTT.

The chain carries TRBV7-6 and TRBJ1-5, with 9 bases lining up with TRBD1. The germline gives CDR1 SGHVS, CDR2 FNYEAQ. CDR3 size: 15 residues. The ends lost 5 bases at V and 6 bases at J; junction bases unmatched: 8. The CDR3 bases are TGTGCCAGCAGCCCCTCCGGGACAGGGAGTCAGCCCCAGCATTTT. Its translation is CASSPSGTGSQPQHF.

V and J are TRBV5-1 and TRBJ1-4; the D gene is possibly TRBD1 (5 bases). The CDR3 has 18 residues. Trimming took 3 bases from V and 0 from J, leaving 18 bases between them. Germline loops: CDR1 SGHRS, CDR2 YFSETQ. CDR3 DNA: TGCGCCAGCAGCTCCGACGCCACACAAGGGGCAACTAATGAAAAACTGTTTTTT. It codes for CASSSDATQGATNEKLFF.

Only a few counts were recorded for this clone. V is TRBV28 and J is TRBJ1-3, with 9 positions matching TRBD1. There are 14 residues in the CDR3. Germline loops: CDR1 MDHEN, CDR2 SYDVKM. The V segment lost 8 bases and the J segment 3 bases; nucleotides outside the gene matches: 5. CDR3 sequence (DNA): TGTGCCAGCTATACAGGGGGCCGTGGAAACACCATATATTTT. Its translation is CASYTGGRGNTIYF.

This chain links TRBV5-1 with TRBJ1-1, with D maybe TRBD1 (6 bases). Between the trimmed V and J ends, which lost 5 bases and 0 bases, there was a span of 14 bases. Germline CDR1 is SGHRS and CDR2 is YFSETQ. The CDR3 spans 15 residues. CDR3 residues: CASRRQDGLNTEAFF. CDR3 bases: TGCGCCAGCAGACGACAGGACGGGTTGAACACTGAAGCTTTCTTT.

This rearrangement joins TRBV4-1 to TRBJ1-2; 9 bases match TRBD1. V lost 4 bases, J lost 4 bases, and 7 bases stayed unmatched. Germline V CDR1 and CDR2: MGHRA, YSYEKL. The CDR3 spans 15 residues. The CDR3 region is CASSPDRGRAYGYTF. The CDR3 nucleotides read TGCGCCAGCAGCCCCGACAGGGGGAGGGCCTATGGCTACACCTTC.

CDR3 sequence reads: CSVDPGGGETQYF. DNA of the CDR3: TGCAGCGTTGATCCAGGGGGCGGGGAGACCCAGTACTTC. This chain connects TRBV29-1 to TRBJ2-5, with 8 bases identical to TRBD1. Trimming cost V 3 bases and J 5 bases; bases outside gene matches: 5. In germline, CDR1 is SQVTM, CDR2 ANQGSEA. The CDR3 is 13 amino acids.

This clone was detected a few times. The V and J genes are TRBV4-1 and TRBJ1-1, with D possibly matching TRBD1 (6 bases). The CDR3 runs to 15 residues. Germline V lookup: CDR1 MGHRA, CDR2 YSYEKL. The germline V and J ends were trimmed by 8 bases and 1 base, with 17 bases remaining between them. The CDR3 spells CASLLSTGSNTEAFF. In nucleotides, the CDR3 is TGCGCCAGCCTTTTATCGACAGGATCGAACACTGAAGCTTTCTTT.

V usage is TRBV7-9 and J usage is TRBJ2-1; weak D call: TRBD2 (7 bases). V was cut by 0 bases and J by 15 bases, with 18 bases left in between. The CDR3 totals 14 residues. CDR1 and CDR2 from the germline V gene are SEHNR and FQNEAQ (reference sequence). The DNA of the CDR3 is TGTGCCAGCAGCTTAGCGTCGGGGGGCCTGGAGAGGTTCTTC. It translates to CASSLASGGLERFF.

The chain employs TRBV28 and TRBJ1-2, with 7 positions matching TRBD1. The CDR3 sequence is 14 residues long. V trimming: 11 bases; J trimming: 3 bases; junction bases outside the gene matches: 12. The V gene's germline CDR1 is MDHEN and CDR2 SYDVKM. CDR3 residues: CAVGGTGVDYGYTF. Here the CDR3 DNA reads TGTGCCGTCGGAGGTACAGGGGTTGACTATGGCTACACCTTC.

The V gene is TRBV11-2, the J gene TRBJ1-1; D is uncertain. This CDR3 comprises 13 residues. V lost 1 base and J lost 10, with 13 bases in between. Germline CDR1 SGHAT, CDR2 FQNNGV. The chain's CDR3 is CASSLGLVPGAFF. The CDR3 coding sequence is TGTGCCAGCAGCTTAGGGCTGGTCCCGGGAGCTTTCTTT. Supplemented by reference TRBV11-2 and TRBJ1-1, the full variable domain reads EAGVAQSPRYKIIEKRQSVAFWCNPISGHATLYWYQQILGQGPKLLIQFQNNGVVDDSQLPKDRFSAERLKGVDSTLKIQPAKLEDSAVYLCASSLGLVPGAFFGQGTRLTVV.

On this clone itself: At one of its ends the junction is not consistent with the germline gene, which may arise from a read error. J is TRBJ2-5 and V is TRBV7-7; D is unresolved. The CDR3 totals 11 residues. Germline CDR1 reads SSHAT; CDR2 reads FNYEAQ (reference sequence). CDR3 in DNA: TGTGCTAGCAGCCCTCAAGAGACCCAGTACTTC. The encoded protein is CASSPQETQYF.

This sequence joins TRBV21-1 and TRBJ2-7; TRBD2, as called in the table, went unchecked against the DNA. TRBV21-1 is an annotated pseudogene. The CDR3 runs 11 residues. This CDR3 is CGGGFGYEQYV. As DNA, the CDR3 is TGTGGGGGGGGGTTTGGGTACGAGCAGTACGTC.

The chain couples TRBV28 to TRBJ1-2; TRBD1 matches 12 bases. The CDR3 sequence is 14 residues long. With V trimmed by 3 bases and J by 7 bases, 3 bases remained unmatched. The germline V gene has CDR1 MDHEN and CDR2 SYDVKM. CDR3 sequence: CASSLGQGAVGYTF. In nucleotides, the CDR3 is TGTGCCAGCAGTTTGGGACAGGGGGCGGTTGGCTACACCTTC.

This sequence joins TRBV5-1 and TRBJ2-7, with 9 nucleotides matching TRBD2. This CDR3 has 15 residues. Trimming took 0 bases from V and 5 from J; bases not matched to a gene: 6. In germline, CDR1 is SGHRS, CDR2 YFSETQ. This CDR3 reads CASSLVASGDDEQYV. CDR3 sequence (DNA): TGCGCCAGCAGCTTGGTAGCTAGCGGGGACGACGAGCAGTACGTC.

V usage is TRBV5-1 and J usage is TRBJ2-3; 8 bases are shared with TRBD1. V gave up 4 bases and J gave up 2 bases; unmatched junction bases: 3. The CDR3 length is 14 residues. The V gene's germline CDR1 is SGHRS and CDR2 YFSETQ. DNA of the CDR3: TGCGCCAGCAGCGTGACAGGGGTCACAGATACGCAGTATTTT. The encoded protein is CASSVTGVTDTQYF.

This clone was counted a single time. This chain joins TRBV19 and TRBJ1-5; TRBD1 is a possible D gene (6 bases). Trimming pared 5 bases from V and 6 bases from J, leaving 17 bases between. The CDR3 consists of 15 residues. CDR1 is LNHDA and CDR2 is SQIVND in the germline V gene (reference sequence). The CDR3 here is CASSPTQGTSQPQHF. DNA of the CDR3: TGTGCCAGTAGTCCTACTCAGGGGACCTCTCAGCCCCAGCATTTT.

This clone was found a few times. The CDR3 loop is CASSQDATSGSYNEQFF. The CDR3 bases are TGTGCCAGCAGCCAAGACGCCACTAGCGGGAGCTACAATGAGCAGTTCTTC. The chain employs TRBV4-2 and TRBJ2-1, with 11 positions matching TRBD2. This CDR3 has 17 amino acids. Germline-derived CDR1 and CDR2 are LGHNA and YNFKEQ. J was trimmed by 3 bases and V by 0 bases; bases with no gene match: 4.

The V and J genes are TRBV5-1 and TRBJ2-1; D is perhaps TRBD2 (5 bases). In germline, CDR1 is SGHRS, CDR2 YFSETQ. The CDR3 runs 17 residues. Trimming took off 4 bases at V and 0 bases at J, with 17 bases between the two ends. The CDR3 loop is CASSRLEGGTSYNEQFF. The CDR3 DNA reads TGCGCCAGCAGCAGACTCGAAGGAGGAACCTCCTACAATGAGCAGTTCTTC. Drawing the rest from reference TRBV5-1 and TRBJ2-1, the complete variable domain is KAGVTQTPRYLIKTRGQQVTLSCSPISGHRSVSWYQQTPGQGLQFLFEYFSETQRNKGNFPGRFSGRQFSNSRSEMNVSTLELGDSALYLCASSRLEGGTSYNEQFFGPGTRLTVL.

This chain links TRBV5-4 with TRBJ2-5; 7 bases match TRBD1. The length of the CDR3 is 15 residues. Germline-derived CDR1 and CDR2 are SGHNT and YYREEE (reference sequence). V dropped 4 bases and J dropped 6; count of bases not matched to a gene: 12. The CDR3 loop reads CASSPRTGVEKTQYF. The CDR3 DNA reads as TGTGCCAGCAGCCCTAGAACAGGGGTGGAGAAGACCCAGTACTTC.

This chain joins TRBV6-1 and TRBJ2-5; 11 nucleotides align to TRBD2. The V and J ends lost 3 bases and 5 bases, in that order; junction bases with no gene match: 5. CDR3 length equals 15 residues. From germline, CDR1 is MNHNS and CDR2 SASEGT. The CDR3 DNA is TGTGCCAGCAGTGAGGTAGCGGGAGGGGGGGAGACCCAGTACTTC. Protein sequence: CASSEVAGGGETQYF.